This TCR beta chain was captured in a study of T-cell reconstitution after alpha-beta-depleted transplantation in children. TCRbeta library preparation incorporated unique molecular identifiers. TCRdb passed the PCR reads through MiXCR, listing each CDR3 protein once. The top ten clones hold roughly 30% of a sample with about 980,000 distinct CDR3 sequences, 25% to 35% of them seen once. The CDR3 consists of 15 residues. The V gene lost 4 bases and the J gene lost 10 bases, with 21 bases spanning the gap. The germline V gene has CDR1 SGDLS and CDR2 YYNGEE. The source of this sequence is a boy younger than two who had a stem cell transplant for SCID, so the T cells may come from the graft donor. The sequenced sample was PBMCs, mostly from graft donor cells, obtained 360 days after TCRalphabeta/CD19-depleted stem cell transplant. The gene calls are TRBV9 and TRBJ2-1; D remains ambiguous. Here the CDR3 DNA reads TGTGCCAGCAGCCCTGGAACAGTCACCCCCCTGGAGCAGTTCTTC. This gives the protein CASSPGTVTPLEQFF. The variable domain in full, completed from reference TRBV9 and TRBJ2-1, reads DSGVTQTPKHLITATGQRVTLRCSPRSGDLSVYWYQQSLDQGLQFLIQYYNGEERAKGNILERFSAQQFPDLHSELNLSSLELGDSALYFCASSPGTVTPLEQFFGPGTRLTVL.